This T cell receptor beta chain comes out of a study of cytomegalovirus exposure and HLA in healthy donors. CDR3 length: 15 residues. V was pared by 3 bases and J by 0 bases, with 2 bases of the junction left unmatched. Germline lookup yields CDR1 SGHRS and CDR2 YFSETQ. Generated by immunoSEQ multiplex PCR, the TCRdb table keeps only in-frame clones and is missing some. Found here are roughly 240,000 clones, approximately 90% of them singletons; the top ten hold roughly 2.5%. Points from the study as a whole: Per published reports, the classifier diagnosed cytomegalovirus status with high specificity and sensitivity. Across donors, most TCRs were seen rarely, yet some public ones were widespread. The study listed 164 cytomegalovirus-associated TCR beta chains.

A remark on this clone: The antigen is unknown.

Sequenced: PBMCs. The TCR comes from a man younger than 30 in good health and CMV-seronegative. The chain employs TRBV5-1 and TRBJ2-1, with 8 positions matching TRBD1. The CDR3 region has the DNA TGCGCCAGCAGCTCGACAGGGGACTCCTACAATGAGCAGTTCTTC. Translating it yields CASSSTGDSYNEQFF.